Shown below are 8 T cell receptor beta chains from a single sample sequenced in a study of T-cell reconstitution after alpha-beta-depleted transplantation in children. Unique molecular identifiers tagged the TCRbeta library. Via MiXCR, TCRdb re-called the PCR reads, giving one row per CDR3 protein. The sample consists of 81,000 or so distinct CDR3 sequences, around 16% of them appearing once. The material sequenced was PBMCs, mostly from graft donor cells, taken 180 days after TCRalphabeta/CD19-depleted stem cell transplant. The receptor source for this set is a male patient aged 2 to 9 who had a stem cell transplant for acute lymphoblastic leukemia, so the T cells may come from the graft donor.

The CDR3 DNA follows: TGCGCCAGCAGCTCGGACAGGGGAACGCAGTATTTT. This gives the protein CASSSDRGTQYF. This rearrangement joins TRBV5-1 to TRBJ2-3; TRBD1 aligns across 9 bases. After removal of 3 bases from V and 9 bases from J, the junction contained 2 bases not matched to a gene. This CDR3 has 12 amino acids. Germline V gene data show CDR1 as SGHRS and CDR2 as YFSETQ.

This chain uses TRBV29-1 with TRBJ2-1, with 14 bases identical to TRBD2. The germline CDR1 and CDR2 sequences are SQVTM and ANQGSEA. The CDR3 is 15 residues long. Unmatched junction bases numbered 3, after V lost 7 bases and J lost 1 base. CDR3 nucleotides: TGCAGCGCAGGACTAGCGGGAGGTTCCTACAATGAGCAGTTCTTC. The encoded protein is CSAGLAGGSYNEQFF.

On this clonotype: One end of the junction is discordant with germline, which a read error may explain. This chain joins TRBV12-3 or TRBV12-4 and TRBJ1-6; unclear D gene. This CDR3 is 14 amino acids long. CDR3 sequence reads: CASSLRDEGSPHHF. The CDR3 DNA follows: TGTGCCAGCAGTTTGAGGGATGAGGGATCACCCCACCACTTT.

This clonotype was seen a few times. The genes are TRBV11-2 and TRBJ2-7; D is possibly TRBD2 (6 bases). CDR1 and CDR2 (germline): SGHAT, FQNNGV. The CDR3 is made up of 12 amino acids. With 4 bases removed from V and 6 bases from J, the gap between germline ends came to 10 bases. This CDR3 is CASSSRRGEQYF. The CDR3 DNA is TGTGCCAGCAGCTCCCGGCGGGGCGAGCAGTACTTC.

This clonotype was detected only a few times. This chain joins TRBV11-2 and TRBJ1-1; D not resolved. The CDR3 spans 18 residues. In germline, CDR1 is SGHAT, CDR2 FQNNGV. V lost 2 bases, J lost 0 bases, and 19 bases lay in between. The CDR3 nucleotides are TGTGCCAGCAGCTTACACGTCCAGGATAAGTTCATGAACACTGAAGCTTTCTTT. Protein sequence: CASSLHVQDKFMNTEAFF.

The chain's CDR3 is CATGTGLYEQYF. The CDR3 bases are TGTGCCACCGGGACAGGATTGTACGAGCAGTACTTC. J is TRBJ2-7 and V is TRBV19; 8 bases are a match to TRBD1. This CDR3 has 12 amino acids. V trimming: 10 bases; J trimming: 4 bases; junction bases outside the gene matches: 6. Per germline, CDR1 LNHDA and CDR2 SQIVND (reference sequence). Combining the CDR3 with reference TRBV19 and TRBJ2-7 gives the whole variable domain DGGITQSPKYLFRKEGQNVTLSCEQNLNHDAMYWYRQDPGQGLRLIYYSQIVNDFQKGDIAEGYSVSREKKESFPLTVTSAQKNPTAFYLCATGTGLYEQYFGPGTRLTVT.

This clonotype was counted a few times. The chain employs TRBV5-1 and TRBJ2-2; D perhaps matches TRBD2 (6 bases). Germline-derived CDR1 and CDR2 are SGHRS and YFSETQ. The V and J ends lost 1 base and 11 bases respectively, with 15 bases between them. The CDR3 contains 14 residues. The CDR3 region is CASSLLPGGGELFF. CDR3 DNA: TGCGCCAGCAGCTTGTTACCCGGGGGAGGAGAGCTGTTTTTT. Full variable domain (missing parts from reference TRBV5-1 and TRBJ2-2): KAGVTQTPRYLIKTRGQQVTLSCSPISGHRSVSWYQQTPGQGLQFLFEYFSETQRNKGNFPGRFSGRQFSNSRSEMNVSTLELGDSALYLCASSLLPGGGELFFGEGSRLTVL.

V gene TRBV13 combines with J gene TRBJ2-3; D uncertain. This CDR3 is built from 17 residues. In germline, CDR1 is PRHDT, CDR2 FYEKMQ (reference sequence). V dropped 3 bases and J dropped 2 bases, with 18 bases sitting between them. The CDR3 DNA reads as TGTGCCAGCAGCTTCGCCCCTCGGATTTGGGACACAGATACGCAGTATTTT. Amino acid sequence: CASSFAPRIWDTDTQYF.